These 9 T cell receptor beta chains were all obtained from the same sample, sequenced in a study of T cells of healthy individuals. TCRdb recomputed calls from the 5' RACE reads with MiXCR, one row per CDR3 protein. The repertoire has fewer than 90,000 distinct CDR3 sequences, approximately 4.7% of them found once; the top ten carry approximately 8%. These receptor sequences come from a female donor in good health.

Many counts were recorded for this clonotype. The rearrangement joins TRBV4-3 to TRBJ2-1; 9 bases line up with TRBD2. Unmatched junction bases numbered 5, after V lost 0 bases and J lost 2 bases. The CDR3 sequence is 17 residues long. Germline lookup yields CDR1 LGHNA and CDR2 YSLEER. This CDR3 is CASSQDFASGAYNEQFF. The CDR3, as DNA: TGCGCCAGCAGCCAAGATTTTGCTAGCGGGGCCTACAATGAGCAGTTCTTC.

This rearrangement joins TRBV10-3 to TRBJ1-5, with 8 bases aligning to TRBD1. The CDR3 totals 16 residues. The ends lost 1 base at V and 11 bases at J; junction bases unmatched: 13. The germline V gene encodes CDR1 ENHRY and CDR2 SYGVKD. CDR3 amino acids: CAISEYPGQGGQTQHF. The CDR3 bases are TGTGCCATCAGTGAGTACCCCGGACAGGGAGGACAGACCCAGCATTTT.

This chain connects TRBV20-1 to TRBJ1-5, with D unclear. This CDR3 has 14 amino acids. Trimming took off 3 bases at V and 0 bases at J, with 9 bases between the two ends. The germline V gene encodes CDR1 DFQATT and CDR2 SNEGSKA (reference sequence). The CDR3 coding sequence is TGCAGTGCTAGCCCCGATTATAGCAATCAGCCCCAGCATTTT. Translation gives CSASPDYSNQPQHF.

This clonotype has just a few counts. The chain employs TRBV6-2 or TRBV6-3 and TRBJ1-1; no firm D call. Deletions cut 7 bases from V and 6 bases from J, with 18 bases between. Germline CDR1 is MNHEY and CDR2 is SVGEGT. This CDR3 is 14 amino acids long. This CDR3 is CASNAALRGSEAFF. The CDR3, as DNA: TGTGCCAGCAACGCAGCCCTCCGAGGCTCTGAAGCTTTCTTT.

This clonotype was detected a few times. The rearrangement uses TRBV5-1 and TRBJ2-7; unclear D gene. Per the germline V gene, CDR1 is SGHRS and CDR2 is YFSETQ. The V and J ends lost 4 bases and 12 bases respectively, with 23 bases between them. The CDR3 extends over 14 amino acids. The CDR3 sequence is CASSNTSLLRAPYF. The CDR3 DNA reads TGCGCCAGCAGCAACACATCACTCCTACGAGCCCCGTACTTC.

This clonotype has a count of ten or more. The V and J genes are TRBV18 and TRBJ2-2; a possible D gene is TRBD1 (5 bases). The germline V and J ends were trimmed by 0 bases and 3 bases, with 11 bases remaining between them. Germline values: CDR1 KGHSH, CDR2 LQKENI. The CDR3 contains 16 residues. The CDR3, as DNA: TGTGCCAGCTCACCACCAAGGGGCCGTGACACCGGGGAGCTGTTTTTT. Translating gives CASSPPRGRDTGELFF.

This chain connects TRBV24-1 to TRBJ2-3; D is undetermined. The CDR3 totals 15 residues. Trimming took off 2 bases at V and 2 bases at J, with 10 bases between the two ends. CDR1 and CDR2 (germline): KGHDR, SFDVKD. The CDR3 region is CATSDWEEDTDTQYF. Here the CDR3 DNA reads TGTGCCACCAGTGATTGGGAAGAGGACACAGATACGCAGTATTTT.

This clonotype was observed at least ten times. The CDR3 region is CASRDREVVYNEQFF. The CDR3 bases are TGTGCCTCCCGGGACCGGGAGGTGGTCTACAATGAGCAGTTCTTC. V is TRBV6-2 or TRBV6-3 and J is TRBJ2-1; 7 bases agree with TRBD2. Germline V gives CDR1 MNHEY, CDR2 SVGEGT. V lost 11 bases to trimming and J lost 3 bases; unmatched junction nucleotides: 13. The CDR3 contains 15 residues.

This clonotype was recorded at least ten times. The CDR3 protein is CASRWTSGPYEQYF. The DNA of the CDR3 is TGTGCCAGCAGGTGGACTAGCGGCCCCTACGAGCAGTACTTC. V gene TRBV7-2 combines with J gene TRBJ2-7; 10 bases are a match to TRBD2. The V gene's germline CDR1 is SGHTA and CDR2 FQGNSA. The CDR3 totals 14 residues. Unmatched junction bases numbered 4, after V lost 6 bases and J lost 2 bases.